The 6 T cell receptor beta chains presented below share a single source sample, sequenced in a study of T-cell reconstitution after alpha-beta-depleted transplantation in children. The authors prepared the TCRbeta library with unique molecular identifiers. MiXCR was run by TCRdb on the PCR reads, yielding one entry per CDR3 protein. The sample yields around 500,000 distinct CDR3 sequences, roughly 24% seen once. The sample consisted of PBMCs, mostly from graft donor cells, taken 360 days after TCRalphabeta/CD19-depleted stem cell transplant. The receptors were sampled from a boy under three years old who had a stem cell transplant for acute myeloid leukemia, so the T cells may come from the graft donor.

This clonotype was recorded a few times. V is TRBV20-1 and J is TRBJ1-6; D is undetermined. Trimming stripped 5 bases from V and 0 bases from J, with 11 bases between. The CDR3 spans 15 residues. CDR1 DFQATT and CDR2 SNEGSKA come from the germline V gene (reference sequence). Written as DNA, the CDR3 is TGCAGTGCTCGCCCCGGGAGCTCCTATAATTCACCCCTCCACTTT. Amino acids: CSARPGSSYNSPLHF.

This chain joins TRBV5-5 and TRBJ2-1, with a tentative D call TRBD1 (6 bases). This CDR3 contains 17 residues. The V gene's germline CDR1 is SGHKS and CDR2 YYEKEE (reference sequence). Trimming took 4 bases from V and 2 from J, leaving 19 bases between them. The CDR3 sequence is CASSPGRFTGTYNEQFF. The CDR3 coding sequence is TGTGCCAGCAGCCCCGGACGGTTCACAGGGACCTACAATGAGCAGTTCTTC.

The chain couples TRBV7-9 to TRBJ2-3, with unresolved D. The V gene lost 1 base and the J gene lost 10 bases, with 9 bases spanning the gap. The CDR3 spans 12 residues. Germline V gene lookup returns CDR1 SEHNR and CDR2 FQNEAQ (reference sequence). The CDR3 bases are TGTGCCAGCAGCTTAGTGCAAGAAGCGCAGTATTTT. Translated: CASSLVQEAQYF.

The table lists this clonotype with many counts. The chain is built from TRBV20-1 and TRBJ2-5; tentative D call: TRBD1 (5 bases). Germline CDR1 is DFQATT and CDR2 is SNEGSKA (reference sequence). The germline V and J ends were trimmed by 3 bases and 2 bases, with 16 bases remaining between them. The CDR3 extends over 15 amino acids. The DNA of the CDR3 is TGCAGTGCTAGTCTACCATGGGGCACTCAAGAGACCCAGTACTTC. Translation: CSASLPWGTQETQYF.

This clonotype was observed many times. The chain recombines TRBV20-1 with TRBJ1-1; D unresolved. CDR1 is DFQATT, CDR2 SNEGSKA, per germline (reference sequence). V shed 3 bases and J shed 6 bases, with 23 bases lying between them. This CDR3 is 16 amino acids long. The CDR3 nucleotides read TGCAGTGCTAGGACCTTGAAGCGGGCCACGGTTCCTGAAGCTTTCTTT. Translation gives CSARTLKRATVPEAFF.

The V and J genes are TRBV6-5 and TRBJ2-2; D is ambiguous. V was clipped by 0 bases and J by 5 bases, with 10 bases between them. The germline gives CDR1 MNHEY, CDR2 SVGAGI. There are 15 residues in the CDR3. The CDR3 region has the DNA TGTGCCAGCAGTTACTCGATGGCTAGGACCGGGGAGCTGTTTTTT. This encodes CASSYSMARTGELFF.